These 12 T cell receptor beta chains were all obtained from the same sample, sequenced in a study of cytomegalovirus exposure and HLA in healthy donors. Researchers ran the PCR with 60 Vbeta and 13 Jbeta primers. TCRdb's copy holds only in-frame clones and misses some; the assay was immunoSEQ multiplex PCR. The table has fewer than 90,000 clones, roughly four fifths seen once; the top ten hold 3.7%. Specimen: PBMCs. These receptors were obtained from a man under 40 in good health and CMV-seronegative.

This clone showed up just once. V and J are TRBV4-1 and TRBJ2-7; 14 nucleotides agree with TRBD2. The CDR3 sequence is 18 residues long. CDR1 and CDR2 from the germline V gene are MGHRA and YSYEKL. After removal of 4 bases from V and 4 bases from J, the junction contained 12 bases not matched to a gene. The CDR3 DNA sequence: TGCGCCAGCAGCCGGGTGGGAGGGACTAGCGGGAGTTCGTACGAGCAGTACTTC. It yields the protein CASSRVGGTSGSSYEQYF.

The V call is TRBV19, the J call TRBJ1-3, with D hard to call. The CDR3 has 17 residues. V lost 0 bases and J lost 4, with 16 bases in between. Germline V gene data show CDR1 as LNHDA and CDR2 as SQIVND (reference sequence). The CDR3 DNA is TGTGCCAGTAGTATAGATCGGCGAGGCGCATCCGGAAACACCATATATTTT. The encoded protein is CASSIDRRGASGNTIYF.

In this sample, this clone turned up once. The chain joins TRBV5-1 to TRBJ2-5; D gene unclear. Trimming cost V 0 bases and J 0 bases, with 6 bases left between them. This CDR3 is 14 amino acids long. Germline values: CDR1 SGHRS, CDR2 YFSETQ. CDR3 in DNA: TGCGCCAGCAGCTTGGCCGTGTACCAAGAGACCCAGTACTTC. Residues: CASSLAVYQETQYF.

The J gene is TRBJ1-6, the V gene TRBV7-8; D uncertain. CDR1 is SGHVS and CDR2 is FQNEAQ in the germline V gene. V was cut by 3 bases and J by 6 bases, with 15 bases left in between. CDR3 length: 16 residues. For the CDR3, the DNA is TGTGCCAGCAGCTTCGAGGGAAGGGCCAGTAATTCACCCCTCCACTTT. It encodes CASSFEGRASNSPLHF.

This clone was counted only a few times. The rearrangement joins TRBV7-9 to TRBJ2-7; 8 bases align to TRBD2. With 5 bases clipped from V and 2 bases from J, the junction kept 5 bases outside the gene matches. Germline V gives CDR1 SEHNR, CDR2 FQNEAQ (reference sequence). This CDR3 is 14 amino acids long. As DNA, the CDR3 is TGTGCCAGCAGCGCCACTAGCGGACCCTACGAGCAGTACTTC. It yields the protein CASSATSGPYEQYF.

This chain uses TRBV11-1 with TRBJ2-1, with TRBD2 as a possible D gene (5 bases). This CDR3 has 11 amino acids. The germline V and J ends were trimmed by 6 bases and 9 bases, with 9 bases remaining between them. Germline loops: CDR1 SGHAT, CDR2 FQDESV (reference sequence). The CDR3 here is CASSFRGEQFF. CDR3 coding DNA: TGTGCCAGCAGTTTTCGGGGTGAGCAGTTCTTC.

In its sample, this clone was seen once. The rearrangement joins TRBV7-2 to TRBJ1-4; 7 bases map to TRBD1. Germline values: CDR1 SGHTA, CDR2 FQGNSA. This CDR3 has 14 residues. The V segment lost 5 bases and the J segment 6 bases; nucleotides outside the gene matches: 6. For the CDR3, the DNA is TGTGCCAGCAGCCTCGGACAGGCGCATGAAAAACTGTTTTTT. It codes for CASSLGQAHEKLFF. Full variable domain (outside the CDR3, taken from reference TRBV7-2 and TRBJ1-4): GAGVSQSPSNKVTEKGKDVELRCDPISGHTALYWYRQSLGQGLEFLIYFQGNSAPDKSGLPSDRFSAERTGGSVSTLTIQRTQQEDSAVYLCASSLGQAHEKLFFGSGTQLSVL.

The gene calls are TRBV2 and TRBJ1-2, with TRBD1 matching 9 bases. Losses at the gene ends were 6 bases for V and 7 bases for J; bases not matched to a gene: 6. CDR3 length equals 13 residues. Germline V lookup: CDR1 SNHLY, CDR2 FYNNEI. The CDR3 sequence: CASRPGTGLGYTF. The CDR3 coding sequence is TGTGCCAGCAGACCCGGGACAGGGCTTGGCTACACCTTC.

This chain connects TRBV19 to TRBJ2-2; the match to TRBD2 covers 13 bases. Losses at the gene ends were 1 base for V and 3 bases for J; bases not matched to a gene: 8. The germline V gene encodes CDR1 LNHDA and CDR2 SQIVND (reference sequence). The CDR3 is made up of 19 amino acids. CDR3 loop: CASSIGLAGGSYDTGELFF. CDR3 DNA: TGTGCCAGTAGTATAGGACTAGCGGGAGGAAGTTATGACACCGGGGAGCTGTTTTTT.

The chain carries TRBV5-1 and TRBJ1-2, with 10 bases matching TRBD1. CDR1 is SGHRS, CDR2 YFSETQ, per germline. The V gene end was trimmed by 4 bases and the J gene end by 4 bases; junction bases not matched to a gene: 7. The CDR3 is 15 amino acids. CDR3 nucleotide sequence: TGCGCCAGCAGCCGTACCGGACAGGGGGGCTATGGCTACACCTTC. It is translated as CASSRTGQGGYGYTF.

This chain uses TRBV5-8 with TRBJ2-7; 7 bases line up with TRBD1. Germline assignment: CDR1 SGHTS and CDR2 YDEGEE. This CDR3 contains 13 residues. With 10 bases clipped from V and 0 bases from J, the junction kept 7 bases outside the gene matches. This CDR3 reads CAHRQGSSYEQYF. CDR3 bases: TGTGCCCACAGACAGGGTTCCTCCTACGAGCAGTACTTC.

This clone occurred once. The chain employs TRBV10-3 and TRBJ1-1; D may be TRBD1 (5 bases). The CDR3 extends over 14 amino acids. The germline V gene has CDR1 ENHRY and CDR2 SYGVKD. V was pared by 10 bases and J by 1 base, with 16 bases between. The CDR3 nucleotides read TGTGCCACCAAGGCGGGACTAAAGAACACTGAAGCTTTCTTT. This gives the protein CATKAGLKNTEAFF.